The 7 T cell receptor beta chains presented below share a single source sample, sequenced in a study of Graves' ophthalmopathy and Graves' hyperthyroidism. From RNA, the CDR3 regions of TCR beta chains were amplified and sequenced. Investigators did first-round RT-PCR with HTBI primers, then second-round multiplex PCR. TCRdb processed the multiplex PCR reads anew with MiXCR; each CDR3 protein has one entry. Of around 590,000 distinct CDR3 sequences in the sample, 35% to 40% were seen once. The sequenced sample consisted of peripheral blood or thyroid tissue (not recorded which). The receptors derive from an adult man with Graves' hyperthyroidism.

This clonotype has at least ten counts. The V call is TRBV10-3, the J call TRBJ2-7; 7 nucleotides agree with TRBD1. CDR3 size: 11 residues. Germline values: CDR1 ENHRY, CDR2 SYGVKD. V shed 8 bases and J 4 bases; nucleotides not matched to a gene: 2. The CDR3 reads CAIGTVYEQYF. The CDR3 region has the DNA TGTGCCATCGGGACAGTTTACGAGCAGTACTTC.

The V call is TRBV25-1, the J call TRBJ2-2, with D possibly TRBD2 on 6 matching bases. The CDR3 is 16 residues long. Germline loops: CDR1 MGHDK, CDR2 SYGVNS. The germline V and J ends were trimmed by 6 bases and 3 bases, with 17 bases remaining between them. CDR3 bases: TGTGCCAGCAGCTTAACCCGGAGGGGAGACACCGGGGAGCTGTTTTTT. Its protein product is CASSLTRRGDTGELFF.

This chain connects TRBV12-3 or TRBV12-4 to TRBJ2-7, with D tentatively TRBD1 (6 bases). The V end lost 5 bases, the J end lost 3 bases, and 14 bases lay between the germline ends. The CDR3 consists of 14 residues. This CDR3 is CASSPGDKIYEQYF. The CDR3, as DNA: TGTGCCAGCAGTCCAGGGGACAAAATCTACGAGCAGTACTTC.

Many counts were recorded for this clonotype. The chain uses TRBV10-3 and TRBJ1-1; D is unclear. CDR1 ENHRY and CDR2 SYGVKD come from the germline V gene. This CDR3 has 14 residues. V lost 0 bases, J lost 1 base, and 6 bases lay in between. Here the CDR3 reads CAISESMSNTEAFF. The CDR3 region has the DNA TGTGCCATCAGTGAGTCAATGTCGAACACTGAAGCTTTCTTT.

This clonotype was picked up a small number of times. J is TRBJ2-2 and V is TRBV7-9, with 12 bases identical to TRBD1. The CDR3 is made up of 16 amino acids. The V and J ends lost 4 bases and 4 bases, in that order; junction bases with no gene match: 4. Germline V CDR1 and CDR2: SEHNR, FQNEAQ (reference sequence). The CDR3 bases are TGTGCCAGCAGCTGGGGACAGGGGGCCGGCACCGGGGAGCTGTTTTTT. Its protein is CASSWGQGAGTGELFF.

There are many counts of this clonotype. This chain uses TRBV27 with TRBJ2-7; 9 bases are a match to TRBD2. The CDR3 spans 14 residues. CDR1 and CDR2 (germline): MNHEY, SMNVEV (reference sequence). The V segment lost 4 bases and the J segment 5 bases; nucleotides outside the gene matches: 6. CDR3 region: CASSSGGRAHEQYF. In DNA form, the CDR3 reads TGTGCCAGCAGTTCAGGCGGGAGGGCCCACGAGCAGTACTTC.

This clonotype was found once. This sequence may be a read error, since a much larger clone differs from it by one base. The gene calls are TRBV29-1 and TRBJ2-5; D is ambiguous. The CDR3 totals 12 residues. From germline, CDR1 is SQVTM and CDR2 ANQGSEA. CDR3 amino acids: CSVEGPQEAQYF. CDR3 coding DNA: TGCAGCGTTGAGGGCCCTCAAGAGGCCCAGTACTTC.